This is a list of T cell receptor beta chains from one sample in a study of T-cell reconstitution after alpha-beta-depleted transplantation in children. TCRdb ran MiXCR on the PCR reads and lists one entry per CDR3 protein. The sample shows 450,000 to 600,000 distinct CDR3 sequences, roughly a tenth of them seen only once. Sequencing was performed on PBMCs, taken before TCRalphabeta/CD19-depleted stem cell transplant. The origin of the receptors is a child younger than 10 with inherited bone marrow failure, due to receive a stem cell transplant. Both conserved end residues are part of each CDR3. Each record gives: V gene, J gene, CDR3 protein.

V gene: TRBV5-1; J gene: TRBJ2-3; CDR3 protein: CASTAGDRGTDTQYF
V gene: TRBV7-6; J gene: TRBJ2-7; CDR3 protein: CASSLEARAESSSYEQYF
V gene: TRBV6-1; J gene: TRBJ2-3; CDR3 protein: CASRPTTSGRSDTQYF
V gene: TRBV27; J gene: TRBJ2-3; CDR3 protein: CASSGYRADTQYF
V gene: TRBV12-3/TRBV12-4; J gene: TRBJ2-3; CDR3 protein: CASSLASGTDTQYF
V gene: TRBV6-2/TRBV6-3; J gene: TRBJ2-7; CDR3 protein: CASSLIAGAASYEQYF
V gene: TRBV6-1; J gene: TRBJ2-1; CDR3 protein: CASSATSGAYNEQFF
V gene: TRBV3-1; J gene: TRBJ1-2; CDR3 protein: CASSQDGRTANYGYTF
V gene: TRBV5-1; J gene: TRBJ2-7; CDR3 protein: CASSIQDRISEQYF
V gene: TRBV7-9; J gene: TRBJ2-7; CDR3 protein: CASSLGQGYREQYF
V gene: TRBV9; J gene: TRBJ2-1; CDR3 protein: CASSVGGARNNEQFF
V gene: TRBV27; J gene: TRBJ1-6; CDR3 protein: CASSLGGGTGFQPLHF
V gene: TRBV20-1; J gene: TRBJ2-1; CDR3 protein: CSASSFYNEQFF
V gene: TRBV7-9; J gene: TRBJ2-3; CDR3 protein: CASSLGLAGPTDTQYF
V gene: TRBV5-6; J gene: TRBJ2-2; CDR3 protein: CASSFGLGGELFF
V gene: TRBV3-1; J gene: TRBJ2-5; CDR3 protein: CASSQERQETQYF
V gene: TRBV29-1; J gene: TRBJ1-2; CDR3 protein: CSVVWTGAYGYTF
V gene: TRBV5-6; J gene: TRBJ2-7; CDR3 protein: CASSRALQFYEQYF
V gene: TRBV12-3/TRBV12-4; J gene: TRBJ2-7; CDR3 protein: CASSGVGRETYEQYF
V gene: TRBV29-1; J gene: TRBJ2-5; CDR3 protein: CSVEVRLAAQETQYF
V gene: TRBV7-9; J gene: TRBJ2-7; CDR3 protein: CASSLAQTYEQYF
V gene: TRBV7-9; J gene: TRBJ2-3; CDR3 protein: CASSRRGGTGPPDTQYF
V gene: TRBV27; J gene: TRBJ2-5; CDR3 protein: CASSDRGPQETQYF